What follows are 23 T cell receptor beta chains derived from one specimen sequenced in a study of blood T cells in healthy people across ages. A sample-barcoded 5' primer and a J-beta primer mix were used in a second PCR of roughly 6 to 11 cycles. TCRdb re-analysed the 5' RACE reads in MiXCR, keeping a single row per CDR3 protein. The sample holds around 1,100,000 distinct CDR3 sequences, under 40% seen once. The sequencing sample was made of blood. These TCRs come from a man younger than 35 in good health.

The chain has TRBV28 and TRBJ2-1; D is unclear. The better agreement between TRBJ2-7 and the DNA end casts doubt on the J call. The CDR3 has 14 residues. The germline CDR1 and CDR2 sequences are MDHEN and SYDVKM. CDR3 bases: TGTGCCACCAGGCAGGCCAGCTCCTACAATGAGCAGTACTTC. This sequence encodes CATRQASSYNEQYF.

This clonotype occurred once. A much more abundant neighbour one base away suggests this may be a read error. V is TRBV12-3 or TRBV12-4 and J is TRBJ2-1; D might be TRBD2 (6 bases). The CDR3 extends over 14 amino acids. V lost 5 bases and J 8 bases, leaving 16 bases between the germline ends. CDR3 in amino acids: CASSVGGGEYEQFF. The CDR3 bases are TGTGCCAGCAGTGTAGGTGGCGGGGAATATGAGCAGTTCTTC.

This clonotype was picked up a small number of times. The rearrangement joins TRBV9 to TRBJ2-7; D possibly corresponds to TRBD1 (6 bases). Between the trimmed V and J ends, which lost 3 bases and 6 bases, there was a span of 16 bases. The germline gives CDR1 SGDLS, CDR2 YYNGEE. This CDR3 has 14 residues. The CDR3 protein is CASSGDRTSLEQYF. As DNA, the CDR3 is TGTGCCAGCAGCGGTGACAGGACCTCTCTCGAGCAGTACTTC.

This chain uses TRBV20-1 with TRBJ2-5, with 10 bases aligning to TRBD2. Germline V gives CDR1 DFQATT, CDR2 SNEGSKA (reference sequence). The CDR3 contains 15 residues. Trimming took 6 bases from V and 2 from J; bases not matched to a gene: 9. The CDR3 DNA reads TGCAGTGCCAGACAGCGGGGGGGCCCTCAAGAGACCCAGTACTTC. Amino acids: CSARQRGGPQETQYF.

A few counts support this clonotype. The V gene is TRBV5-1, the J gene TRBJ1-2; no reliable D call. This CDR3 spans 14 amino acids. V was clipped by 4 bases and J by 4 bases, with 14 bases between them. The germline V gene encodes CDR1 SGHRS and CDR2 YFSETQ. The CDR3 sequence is CASSPGERVYGYTF. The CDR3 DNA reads TGCGCCAGCAGCCCCGGTGAGCGCGTCTATGGCTACACCTTC.

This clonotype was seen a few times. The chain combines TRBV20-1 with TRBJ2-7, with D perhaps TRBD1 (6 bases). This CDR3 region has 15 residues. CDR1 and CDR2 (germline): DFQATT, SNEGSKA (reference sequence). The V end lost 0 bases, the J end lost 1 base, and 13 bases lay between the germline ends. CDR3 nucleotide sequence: TGCAGTGCTAGAGAAGGGACATACCAATCCTACGAGCAGTACTTC. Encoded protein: CSAREGTYQSYEQYF.

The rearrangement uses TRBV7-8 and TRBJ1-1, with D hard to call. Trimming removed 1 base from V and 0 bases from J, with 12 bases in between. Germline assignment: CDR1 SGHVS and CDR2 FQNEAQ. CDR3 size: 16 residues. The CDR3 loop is CASSLGPATVNTEAFF. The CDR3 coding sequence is TGTGCCAGCAGCTTAGGGCCTGCGACGGTGAACACTGAAGCTTTCTTT.

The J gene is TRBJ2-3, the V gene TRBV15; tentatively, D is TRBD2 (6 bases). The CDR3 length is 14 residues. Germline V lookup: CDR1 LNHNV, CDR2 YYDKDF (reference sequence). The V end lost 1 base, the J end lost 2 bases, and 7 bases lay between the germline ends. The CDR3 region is CATSRGLVTDTQYF. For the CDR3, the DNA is TGTGCCACCAGCAGAGGACTAGTCACAGATACGCAGTATTTT.

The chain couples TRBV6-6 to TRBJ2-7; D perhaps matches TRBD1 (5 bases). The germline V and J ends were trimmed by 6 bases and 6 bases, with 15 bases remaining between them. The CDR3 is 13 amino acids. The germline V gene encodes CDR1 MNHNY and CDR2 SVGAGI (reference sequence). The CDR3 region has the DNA TGTGCCAGCAGCCAGGGCACGGGCTCCGAGCAGTACTTC. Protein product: CASSQGTGSEQYF.

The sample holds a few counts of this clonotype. CDR3 DNA sequence: TGCAGTGCCAAAACCGGGACTGTTCCCTACAATGAGCAGTTCTTC. Amino acid sequence: CSAKTGTVPYNEQFF. The chain recombines TRBV20-1 with TRBJ2-1, with a tentative D call TRBD2 (6 bases). The CDR3 loop spans 15 amino acids. Germline V lookup: CDR1 DFQATT, CDR2 SNEGSKA (reference sequence). Between the trimmed V and J ends, which lost 6 bases and 2 bases, there was a span of 17 bases.

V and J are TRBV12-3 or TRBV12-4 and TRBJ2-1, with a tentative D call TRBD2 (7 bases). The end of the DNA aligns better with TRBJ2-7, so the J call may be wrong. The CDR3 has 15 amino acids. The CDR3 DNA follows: TGTGCCAGCACCCTCGGGCGGGGGCCCTACAATGAGCAGTACTTC. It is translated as CASTLGRGPYNEQYF.

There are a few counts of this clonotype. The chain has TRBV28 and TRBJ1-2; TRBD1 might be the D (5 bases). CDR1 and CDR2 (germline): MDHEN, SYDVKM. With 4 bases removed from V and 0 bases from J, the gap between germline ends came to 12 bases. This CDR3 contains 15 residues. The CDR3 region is CASSSWDASNYGYTF. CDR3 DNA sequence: TGTGCCAGCAGTTCTTGGGACGCCTCTAACTATGGCTACACCTTC.

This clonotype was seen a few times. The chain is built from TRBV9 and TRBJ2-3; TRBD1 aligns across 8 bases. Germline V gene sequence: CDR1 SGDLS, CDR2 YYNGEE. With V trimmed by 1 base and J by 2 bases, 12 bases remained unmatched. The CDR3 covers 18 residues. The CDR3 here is CASSVQPEDRALTDTQYF. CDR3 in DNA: TGTGCCAGCAGCGTACAACCCGAGGACAGGGCACTCACAGATACGCAGTATTTT.

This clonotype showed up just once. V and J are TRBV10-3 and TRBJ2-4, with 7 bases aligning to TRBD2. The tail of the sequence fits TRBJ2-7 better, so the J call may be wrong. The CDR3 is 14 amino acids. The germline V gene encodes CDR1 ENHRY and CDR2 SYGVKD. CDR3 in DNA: TGTGCCATCAGTTCGGGACTACCTGTCTACGAGCAGTACTTC. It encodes CAISSGLPVYEQYF.

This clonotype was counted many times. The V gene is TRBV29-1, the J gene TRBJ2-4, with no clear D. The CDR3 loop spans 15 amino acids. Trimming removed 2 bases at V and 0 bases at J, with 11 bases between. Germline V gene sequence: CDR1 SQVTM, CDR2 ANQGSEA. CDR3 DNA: TGCAGCGTTGAATGGTTCGGAATAGCCAAAAACATTCAGTACTTC. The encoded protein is CSVEWFGIAKNIQYF.

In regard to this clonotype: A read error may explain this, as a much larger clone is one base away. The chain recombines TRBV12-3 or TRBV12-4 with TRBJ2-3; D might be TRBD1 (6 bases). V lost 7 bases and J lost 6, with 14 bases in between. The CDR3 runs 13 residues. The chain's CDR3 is CASNRPRGDTQYF. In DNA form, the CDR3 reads TGTGCCAGCAACCGGCCGAGGGGGGATACGCAGTATTTT.

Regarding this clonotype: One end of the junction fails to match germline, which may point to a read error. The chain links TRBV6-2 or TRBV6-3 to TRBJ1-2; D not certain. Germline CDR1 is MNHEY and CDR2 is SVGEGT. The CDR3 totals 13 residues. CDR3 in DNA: TGTGCCAGCAGTGACTCTGATAACTATGGCTACACCTTC. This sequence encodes CASSDSDNYGYTF.

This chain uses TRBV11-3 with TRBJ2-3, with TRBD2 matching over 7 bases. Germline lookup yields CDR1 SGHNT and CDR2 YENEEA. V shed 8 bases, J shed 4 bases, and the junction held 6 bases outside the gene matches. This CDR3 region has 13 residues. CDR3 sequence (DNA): TGTGCCAGCGGGAGGGGCGGAGCAGATACGCAGTATTTT. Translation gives CASGRGGADTQYF.

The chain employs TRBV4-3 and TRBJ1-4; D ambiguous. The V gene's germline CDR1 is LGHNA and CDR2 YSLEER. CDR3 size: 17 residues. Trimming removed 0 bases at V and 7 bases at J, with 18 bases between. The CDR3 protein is CASSQDRVAAAAEKLFF. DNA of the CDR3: TGCGCCAGCAGCCAAGATCGAGTAGCCGCGGCCGCTGAAAAACTGTTTTTT.

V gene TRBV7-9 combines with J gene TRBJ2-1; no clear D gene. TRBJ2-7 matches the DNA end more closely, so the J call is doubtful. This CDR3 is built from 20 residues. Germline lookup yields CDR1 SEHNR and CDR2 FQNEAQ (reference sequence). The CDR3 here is CASSKSGLRTWGSSYNEQYF. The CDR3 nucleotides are TGTGCCAGCAGCAAATCCGGGCTCCGGACGTGGGGAAGCTCCTACAATGAGCAGTACTTC.

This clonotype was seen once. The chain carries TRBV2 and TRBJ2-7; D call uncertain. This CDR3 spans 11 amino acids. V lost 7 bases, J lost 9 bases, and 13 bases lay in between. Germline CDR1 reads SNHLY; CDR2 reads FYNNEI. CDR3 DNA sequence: TGTGCCAGCACCCGCGCCACGGGGCAGTACTTC. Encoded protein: CASTRATGQYF.

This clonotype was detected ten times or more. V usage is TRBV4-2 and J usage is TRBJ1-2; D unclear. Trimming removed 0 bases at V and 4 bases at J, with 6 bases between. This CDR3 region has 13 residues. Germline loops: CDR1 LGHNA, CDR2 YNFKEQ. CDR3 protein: CASSQDNSYGYTF. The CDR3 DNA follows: TGTGCCAGCAGCCAAGACAACTCCTATGGCTACACCTTC.

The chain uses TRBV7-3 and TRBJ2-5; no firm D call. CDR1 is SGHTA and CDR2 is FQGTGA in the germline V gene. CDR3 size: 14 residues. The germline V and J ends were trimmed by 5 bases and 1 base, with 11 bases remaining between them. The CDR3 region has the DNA TGTGCCAGCAGCCCCAACCATATCCAAGAGACCCAGTACTTC. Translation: CASSPNHIQETQYF.